This is a list of T cell receptor beta chains from one sample in a study of T cells in Graves' hyperthyroidism and ophthalmopathy. Each CDR3 protein is one row after TCRdb ran MiXCR on the multiplex PCR reads. This table holds a few hundred thousand distinct CDR3 sequences, around a fifth found once. The sequencing input was blood. These receptors all come from a woman aged 70-85 years with Graves' ophthalmopathy. Both conserved end residues are part of each CDR3. Fields, in order: V gene, CDR3 protein.

TRBV20-1,CSARVIVSYNEQFF
TRBV11-2,CASSVNSGSSTDTQYF
TRBV12-3/TRBV12-4,CASSLVQGLGATEAFF
TRBV20-1,CSARSVGWGTEAFF
TRBV6-2/TRBV6-3,CASSYVARAEAFF
TRBV6-1,CASNVIGTGEKLFF
TRBV6-5,CASSYPRLDSNTGELFF
TRBV6-4,CASSTLMGQPQHF
TRBV28,CASSFPSEVREQYF
TRBV4-1,CASSQEGGAIDYEQYF
TRBV6-1,CASRTTTLLTGELFF
TRBV2,CASSVGQGTNEKLFF
TRBV20-1,CSASLAGVGNEQFF
TRBV28,CASSNRLTEAFF
TRBV7-2,CASSLVPGRNTEAFF
TRBV28,CASSTRGGSQNIQYF
TRBV6-1,CASRDLARAGTDTQYF
TRBV7-2,CASSADRPPGNTIYF
TRBV5-1,CASSLDSGAVGLYGYTF
TRBV29-1,CSVDWGTDTQYF
TRBV5-5,CASSLRLPNSYEQYF
TRBV20-1,CSAGTILEAGELFF
TRBV20-1,CSATLAGLTDTQYF
TRBV12-3/TRBV12-4,CASSRRSSGTSTDTQYF